The 21 T cell receptor beta chains below come from one sample, sequenced in a study of blood T cells in healthy people across ages. Using a J-beta primer mix together with a sample-barcoded 5' primer, a second PCR was run for about 6 to 12 cycles. Each CDR3 protein is one row after TCRdb ran MiXCR on the 5' RACE reads. There are hundreds of thousands of distinct CDR3 sequences in the sample; 45% to 50% occur only once, and 30% to 40% lies in the top ten. The source material was blood. These receptors all stem from a woman aged 60-70 years in good health.

Remarks on this clonotype: One end of the junction varies from germline; a read error may be responsible. The rearrangement uses TRBV12-3 or TRBV12-4 and TRBJ2-1, with TRBD2 matching 11 bases. The CDR3 sequence is 15 residues long. The CDR3: CASILAGGPYNEQFF. CDR3 sequence (DNA): TGTGCCAGCATTTTAGCGGGAGGGCCCTACAATGAGCAGTTCTTC.

This clonotype has just a few counts. The chain recombines TRBV5-1 with TRBJ2-5, with 7 bases matching TRBD1. Per germline, CDR1 SGHRS and CDR2 YFSETQ. With 2 bases clipped from V and 4 bases from J, the junction kept 5 bases outside the gene matches. The CDR3 length is 14 residues. CDR3 sequence: CASSFSKGAETQYF. DNA for the CDR3: TGCGCCAGCAGCTTTTCAAAGGGGGCAGAGACCCAGTACTTC. Filled out from reference TRBV5-1 and TRBJ2-5, the complete variable domain reads KAGVTQTPRYLIKTRGQQVTLSCSPISGHRSVSWYQQTPGQGLQFLFEYFSETQRNKGNFPGRFSGRQFSNSRSEMNVSTLELGDSALYLCASSFSKGAETQYFGPGTRLLVL.

This clonotype was picked up a small number of times. The chain couples TRBV20-1 to TRBJ2-1, with 9 bases matching TRBD2. Germline assignment: CDR1 DFQATT and CDR2 SNEGSKA (reference sequence). This CDR3 is 15 amino acids long. With 7 bases clipped from V and 9 bases from J, the junction kept 16 bases outside the gene matches. CDR3 in amino acids: CSGPSGRTHESEQFF. CDR3 in DNA: TGCAGTGGCCCAAGCGGGAGGACCCATGAGAGTGAGCAGTTCTTC.

This clonotype was observed at least ten times. This chain links TRBV20-1 with TRBJ2-3; D is ambiguous. Trimming cost V 3 bases and J 5 bases, with 9 bases left between them. The CDR3 contains 12 residues. Germline assignment: CDR1 DFQATT and CDR2 SNEGSKA (reference sequence). The DNA of the CDR3 is TGCAGTGCTAGGGAAGAGATAGATACGCAGTATTTT. It encodes CSAREEIDTQYF.

The chain joins TRBV7-9 to TRBJ1-2, with 7 positions matching TRBD1. The germline V gene encodes CDR1 SEHNR and CDR2 FQNEAQ (reference sequence). The CDR3 covers 15 residues. Germline trimming cut 5 bases from V and 6 bases from J; bases unmatched to any gene: 12. Here the CDR3 DNA reads TGTGCCAGCAGCATACGGACAGGTCCCAAGGATGGCTACACCTTC. Translated: CASSIRTGPKDGYTF.

This clonotype was found once. The chain combines TRBV12-3 or TRBV12-4 with TRBJ2-7; 12 bases are shared with TRBD2. Trimming took 4 bases from V and 2 from J; bases not matched to a gene: 6. The CDR3 spans 16 residues. The CDR3 coding sequence is TGTGCCAGCAGTTACCTAGCGGGAGGGGGGCCCTACGAGCAGTACTTC. Its protein product is CASSYLAGGGPYEQYF.

This chain links TRBV4-3 with TRBJ2-7; 11 nucleotides align to TRBD2. Germline trimming cut 4 bases from V and 7 bases from J; bases unmatched to any gene: 18. The CDR3 contains 18 residues. The germline gives CDR1 LGHNA, CDR2 YSLEER. The CDR3 bases are TGCGCCAGCAGCCCTAACCCGGGACTAGCGGTCGTCTACAATGAGCAGTACTTC. Protein: CASSPNPGLAVVYNEQYF.

This rearrangement joins TRBV20-1 to TRBJ1-4; 8 nucleotides agree with TRBD1. Germline V gene data show CDR1 as DFQATT and CDR2 as SNEGSKA (reference sequence). This CDR3 region has 15 residues. The ends lost 1 base at V and 7 bases at J; junction bases unmatched: 8. CDR3 DNA sequence: TGCAGTGCTAGAGGCCGGACAGGGTTTAGTGAAAAACTGTTTTTT. Translation gives CSARGRTGFSEKLFF.

V usage is TRBV18 and J usage is TRBJ1-1; TRBD1 agrees at 8 bases. The CDR3 is 12 residues long. CDR1 KGHSH and CDR2 LQKENI come from the germline V gene. V lost 3 bases and J lost 10; bases outside the gene matches: 4. The CDR3 region is CASSPDREGAFF. The CDR3 DNA sequence: TGTGCCAGCTCACCGGACAGGGAGGGAGCTTTCTTT.

This clonotype came up a few times. The CDR3 spells CASSLGSGVGVLQETQYF. The CDR3 nucleotides are TGCGCCAGCAGCTTGGGGTCCGGCGTGGGGGTACTTCAAGAGACCCAGTACTTC. The chain carries TRBV5-1 and TRBJ2-5; D may correspond to TRBD1 or TRBD2 (5 bases each). CDR1 and CDR2 (germline): SGHRS, YFSETQ. This CDR3 region has 18 residues. The V end lost 0 bases, the J end lost 2 bases, and 20 bases lay between the germline ends.

The gene calls are TRBV28 and TRBJ1-4; D is uncertain. Between the trimmed V and J ends, which lost 7 bases and 4 bases, there was a span of 13 bases. Germline CDR1 and CDR2: MDHEN and SYDVKM. This CDR3 has 14 amino acids. CDR3 coding DNA: TGTGCCAGCACGGGGAGTCGTTTTAATGAAAAACTGTTTTTT. It is translated as CASTGSRFNEKLFF.

The CDR3 reads CSAINPRASGRIRETQYF. CDR3 nucleotides: TGCAGTGCTATTAACCCGAGGGCTAGCGGGAGGATTCGGGAGACCCAGTACTTC. V and J are TRBV20-1 and TRBJ2-5, with 11 bases identical to TRBD2. The J segment lost 5 bases and the V segment lost 4 bases, leaving 18 bases of the junction unmatched. The CDR3 has 18 amino acids. The germline CDR1 and CDR2 sequences are DFQATT and SNEGSKA (reference sequence).

In this sample, this clonotype turned up a few times. The rearrangement joins TRBV2 to TRBJ1-2, with D unclear. The CDR3 contains 12 residues. Trimming took off 6 bases at V and 6 bases at J, with 11 bases between the two ends. CDR1 is SNHLY and CDR2 is FYNNEI in the germline V gene. The CDR3 DNA is TGTGCCAGCAGCAGGACTCAGAATGGCTACACCTTC. Amino acid sequence: CASSRTQNGYTF.

This clonotype occurred once. The chain joins TRBV29-1 to TRBJ2-7, with D possibly matching TRBD1 (6 bases). Deletions cut 6 bases from V and 5 bases from J, with 14 bases between. The CDR3 totals 12 residues. Germline assignment: CDR1 SQVTM and CDR2 ANQGSEA. CDR3: CSVEQGSNEQYF. Here the CDR3 DNA reads TGCAGCGTAGAACAGGGAAGTAACGAGCAGTACTTC.

V is TRBV14 and J is TRBJ2-1; D gene uncertain. This CDR3 is built from 17 residues. Trimming took off 0 bases at V and 7 bases at J, with 19 bases between the two ends. In germline, CDR1 is SGHDN, CDR2 FVKESK. The DNA of the CDR3 is TGTGCCAGCAGCCAAGAAAGAATGGAGCTAGTTGTGAATGAGCAGTTCTTC. It is translated as CASSQERMELVVNEQFF.

This clonotype was seen more than once but under ten times. This sequence joins TRBV4-2 and TRBJ2-2; possible D gene TRBD2, 5 bases. The V and J ends lost 1 base and 0 bases respectively, with 9 bases between them. The CDR3 has 16 residues. Germline assignment: CDR1 LGHNA and CDR2 YNFKEQ. In nucleotides, the CDR3 is TGTGCCAGCAGCCAAGCAAGCGGTTCGAACACCGGGGAGCTGTTTTTT. Translation: CASSQASGSNTGELFF.

The V and J genes are TRBV5-1 and TRBJ2-5; 10 bases agree with TRBD2. Trimming cost V 0 bases and J 11 bases; bases outside gene matches: 19. This CDR3 is built from 18 residues. Germline CDR1 is SGHRS and CDR2 is YFSETQ. DNA of the CDR3: TGCGCCAGCAGCTTGGGAGGGACAGCGGGAGGGCAAAGGAATGAGCAGTACTTC. Protein sequence: CASSLGGTAGGQRNEQYF.

This clonotype was seen more than once but under ten times. V gene TRBV7-2 combines with J gene TRBJ2-5, with D uncertain. CDR3 size: 13 residues. Germline values: CDR1 SGHTA, CDR2 FQGNSA. Trimming cost V 4 bases and J 2 bases, with 8 bases left between them. The chain's CDR3 is CASSYNRQETQYF. The CDR3 DNA sequence: TGTGCCAGCAGCTATAACCGACAAGAGACCCAGTACTTC. The full variable domain, its missing parts supplied by reference TRBV7-2 and TRBJ2-5, is GAGVSQSPSNKVTEKGKDVELRCDPISGHTALYWYRQSLGQGLEFLIYFQGNSAPDKSGLPSDRFSAERTGGSVSTLTIQRTQQEDSAVYLCASSYNRQETQYFGPGTRLLVL.

In its sample, this clonotype was seen a few times. V and J are TRBV10-2 and TRBJ2-7, with TRBD1 as a possible D gene (5 bases). This CDR3 is built from 13 residues. Germline-derived CDR1 and CDR2 are WSHSY and SAAADI. Trimming shortened V by 6 bases and J by 1 base, and 10 bases separated the two germline ends. CDR3 loop: CASRTVLSYEQYF. The CDR3 coding sequence is TGCGCCAGCAGGACAGTTCTATCCTACGAGCAGTACTTC.

The chain carries TRBV29-1 and TRBJ2-7, with D possibly matching TRBD2 (5 bases). The CDR3 has 13 amino acids. Germline CDR1 SQVTM, CDR2 ANQGSEA. V lost 3 bases and J lost 0, with 9 bases in between. The CDR3 loop is CSVDRGDSYEQYF. The CDR3 nucleotides are TGCAGCGTTGACCGGGGAGACTCCTACGAGCAGTACTTC.

This clonotype was picked up a small number of times. The chain uses TRBV7-2 and TRBJ1-2; 9 positions match TRBD1. The germline V gene encodes CDR1 SGHTA and CDR2 FQGNSA. The V and J ends lost 3 bases and 6 bases, in that order; junction bases with no gene match: 8. The CDR3 consists of 15 residues. The CDR3 sequence: CASSFLRGQGNGYTF. CDR3 nucleotides: TGTGCCAGCAGCTTTTTGAGGGGACAGGGAAATGGCTACACCTTC.